Presented here are 8 T cell receptor beta chains from one specimen sequenced in a study of T cell responses to AZD1222 COVID-19 vaccine. Sequenced by immunoSEQ multiplex PCR; TCRdb stores in-frame clones only, minus some. The table has some 86,000 clones, around 82% seen once. Specimen: peripheral blood, collected on day 0 of AZD1222 vaccination. The receptor source for this set is an adult in good health.

This rearrangement joins TRBV6-4 to TRBJ1-5; TRBD1 is a possible D gene (6 bases). Germline V gene lookup returns CDR1 MRHNA and CDR2 SNTAGT. Trimming removed 6 bases at V and 7 bases at J, with 16 bases between. The CDR3 covers 14 residues. Here the CDR3 DNA reads TGTGCCAGCAGGATGGACAGAACGAGGCAGCCCCAGCATTTT. Translated: CASRMDRTRQPQHF.

The chain carries TRBV5-1 and TRBJ1-1, with D hard to call. Germline lookup yields CDR1 SGHRS and CDR2 YFSETQ. There are 15 residues in the CDR3. The V end was cut by 4 bases, the J end by 1 base, with 14 bases between. As DNA, the CDR3 is TGCGCCAGCAGCCCCTGGGTCAGCACGAACACTGAAGCTTTCTTT. This sequence encodes CASSPWVSTNTEAFF.

This chain connects TRBV7-2 to TRBJ2-1; 10 bases map to TRBD2. The CDR3 has 17 amino acids. The germline V gene has CDR1 SGHTA and CDR2 FQGNSA. V shed 4 bases, J shed 9 bases, and the junction held 15 bases outside the gene matches. The CDR3 loop is CASSSPRGLAGVSEQFF. CDR3 sequence (DNA): TGTGCCAGCAGCTCTCCCCGAGGGCTAGCGGGAGTCTCTGAGCAGTTCTTC.

V is TRBV7-2 and J is TRBJ1-2; D is perhaps TRBD1 (6 bases). CDR1 is SGHTA, CDR2 FQGNSA, per germline. V was shortened by 3 bases and J by 6 bases, with 14 bases between the two germline ends. CDR3 length: 14 residues. The CDR3 sequence is CASSFRSGGNGYTF. As DNA, the CDR3 is TGTGCCAGCAGCTTTCGGTCGGGGGGCAATGGCTACACCTTC. The full variable domain, its missing parts supplied by reference TRBV7-2 and TRBJ1-2, is GAGVSQSPSNKVTEKGKDVELRCDPISGHTALYWYRQSLGQGLEFLIYFQGNSAPDKSGLPSDRFSAERTGGSVSTLTIQRTQQEDSAVYLCASSFRSGGNGYTFGSGTRLTVV.

This clone was observed a few times. The CDR3 loop is CASSPGLAGSFF. DNA for the CDR3: TGTGCCAGCAGCCCGGGACTAGCGGGATCTTTCTTC. The rearrangement joins TRBV3-1 (or the pseudogene TRBV3-2) to TRBJ2-1, with 13 bases fitting TRBD2. V lost 4 bases and J lost 16; bases outside the gene matches: 4. This CDR3 is built from 12 residues. Germline CDR1 and CDR2: LGHDT and YNNKEL (reference sequence).

The V call is TRBV6-1, the J call TRBJ2-1, with D perhaps being TRBD1 or TRBD2 (6 bases each). V lost 3 bases, J lost 1 base, and 10 bases lay in between. CDR3 length equals 15 residues. The germline gives CDR1 MNHNS, CDR2 SASEGT. DNA for the CDR3: TGTGCCAGCAGTGAGTGGAGGGGGTCCTACAATGAGCAGTTCTTC. This codes for CASSEWRGSYNEQFF.

The chain joins TRBV4-1 to TRBJ1-2, with D perhaps matching TRBD1 (5 bases). Deletions cut 3 bases from V and 0 bases from J, with 11 bases between. CDR1 is MGHRA and CDR2 is YSYEKL in the germline V gene. The CDR3 covers 15 residues. CDR3 sequence reads: CASSQSGGANYGYTF. CDR3 coding DNA: TGCGCCAGCAGCCAGTCCGGGGGAGCTAACTATGGCTACACCTTC.

The rearrangement uses TRBV3-1 (or the pseudogene TRBV3-2) and TRBJ1-1, with D hard to call. Germline V gene lookup returns CDR1 LGHDT and CDR2 YNNKEL (reference sequence). The V end was cut by 4 bases, the J end by 1 base, with 10 bases between. CDR3 size: 14 residues. Written as DNA, the CDR3 is TGTGCCAGCAGCCTGGACTCGGGGAACACTGAAGCTTTCTTT. Translating gives CASSLDSGNTEAFF.